This paragraph covers one T cell receptor (beta chain) sequence. Its antigen is unknown. This entry belongs to a study of OX40 agonist ivuxolimab in advanced cancers. Study at large: A history of anti-PD-1, anti-PD-L1 or anti-CTLA-4 therapy was acceptable, and approximately 41% had some.

The method was immunoSEQ multiplex PCR; TCRdb's version includes in-frame clones alone and lacks a portion of them. The table lists roughly 72,000 clones, roughly 89% of them singletons. Study conclusions and caveats: Partial responders dosed at 0.1-3.0 mg/kg displayed clonal expansion ranking among the lowest.

The CDR3 runs 15 residues. Trimming took 7 bases from V and 2 from J; bases not matched to a gene: 6. In germline, CDR1 is MNHNY, CDR2 SVGAGI (reference sequence). The study sampled blood at baseline, cycle 4 day 1, and cycle 7 day 1. This TCR came from an adult with an advanced solid tumor such as melanoma, head and neck, liver or kidney cancer. The chain recombines TRBV6-6 with TRBJ1-5; 9 bases are shared with TRBD1. This specimen consisted of CD4+ or CD8+ T cells sorted from blood, obtained in a trial of the OX40 agonist ivuxolimab. This CDR3 is CASTGTGRGNQPQHF. The CDR3 DNA follows: TGTGCCAGCACCGGGACAGGGAGAGGCAATCAGCCCCAGCATTTT.